Listed here are 18 T cell receptor beta chains from one sample, sequenced in a study of T cells in narcolepsy. Some clones are missing from TCRdb's copy, which holds only in-frame ones; the method was immunoSEQ multiplex PCR. The sample contains over 30,000 clones, about 80% of which appear only once. The specimen was CD45RA- memory CD4+ T cells from PBMCs. The receptors stem from a human donor with narcolepsy.

The CDR3 region is CSVGRPNSGNTIYF. The CDR3 nucleotides read TGCAGCGTTGGCCGGCCGAACTCTGGAAACACCATATATTTT. The rearrangement joins TRBV29-1 to TRBJ1-3, with D unresolved. V was pared by 4 bases and J by 0 bases, with 10 bases between. This CDR3 region has 14 residues. The germline gives CDR1 SQVTM, CDR2 ANQGSEA.

The J gene is TRBJ1-1, the V gene TRBV10-3; D not certain. V lost 6 bases, J lost 5 bases, and 13 bases lay in between. Germline values: CDR1 ENHRY, CDR2 SYGVKD. The CDR3 totals 13 residues. DNA for the CDR3: TGTGCCATCAGACCCAGTCGTGAGACTGAAGCTTTCTTT. It encodes CAIRPSRETEAFF.

The chain uses TRBV9 and TRBJ2-6; D is tentatively TRBD1 or TRBD2 (6 bases each). CDR3 length: 17 residues. V gave up 3 bases and J gave up 0 bases, with 13 bases separating them. Germline CDR1 and CDR2: SGDLS and YYNGEE. DNA of the CDR3: TGTGCCAGCAGCGGCATGAAGGGGGGCTCTGGGGCCAACGTCCTGACTTTC. This gives the protein CASSGMKGGSGANVLTF.

This sequence joins TRBV10-2 and TRBJ2-7, with D perhaps given as TRBD1 or TRBD2 (5 bases each). Trimming pared 6 bases from V and 1 base from J, leaving 16 bases between. CDR3 length equals 15 residues. Germline V gives CDR1 WSHSY, CDR2 SAAADI. CDR3 residues: CASSVNPGPSYEQYF. Here the CDR3 DNA reads TGCGCCAGCAGCGTCAACCCGGGACCGTCCTACGAGCAGTACTTC.

This chain connects TRBV6-5 to TRBJ1-2, with D perhaps TRBD1 (5 bases). Germline-derived CDR1 and CDR2 are MNHEY and SVGAGI. V was pared by 2 bases and J by 8 bases, with 12 bases between. The CDR3 spans 13 residues. CDR3 sequence reads: CASSYGTAGGYTF. CDR3 in DNA: TGTGCCAGCAGTTACGGGACGGCGGGGGGCTACACCTTC.

V is TRBV2 and J is TRBJ1-5, with TRBD1 matching 8 bases. The trim removed 2 bases at V and 2 bases at J, leaving 8 bases unmatched. This CDR3 is 17 amino acids long. Germline V gives CDR1 SNHLY, CDR2 FYNNEI. The CDR3 region is CASSEMAGGDGNQPQHF. DNA for the CDR3: TGTGCCAGCAGTGAAATGGCAGGGGGCGATGGCAATCAGCCCCAGCATTTT.

V is TRBV29-1 and J is TRBJ1-4, with TRBD1 matching 7 bases. The CDR3 extends over 13 amino acids. Germline CDR1 is SQVTM and CDR2 is ANQGSEA. V was clipped by 5 bases and J by 6 bases; unmatched bases: 6. The CDR3 protein is CSVKTGYYEKLFF. The CDR3 coding sequence is TGCAGCGTTAAGACAGGGTACTATGAAAAACTGTTTTTT.

V usage is TRBV7-3 and J usage is TRBJ1-2, with a weak D call TRBD1 (5 bases). V was pared by 5 bases and J by 7 bases, with 20 bases between. Germline V CDR1 and CDR2: SGHTA, FQGTGA. The length of the CDR3 is 15 residues. CDR3 protein: CASSPSPGGRGGYTF. For the CDR3, the DNA is TGTGCCAGCAGCCCCTCCCCTGGGGGGAGGGGTGGCTACACCTTC.

V is TRBV5-1 and J is TRBJ1-1; D is ambiguous. The V and J ends lost 1 base and 8 bases respectively, with 9 bases between them. Germline V gives CDR1 SGHRS, CDR2 YFSETQ. The CDR3 totals 12 residues. CDR3 region: CASSLRREEAFF. The CDR3 DNA reads TGCGCCAGCAGCTTGCGGCGGGAGGAAGCTTTCTTT.

The V and J genes are TRBV7-2 and TRBJ2-5, with D possibly called TRBD1 or TRBD2 (5 bases each). The germline CDR1 and CDR2 sequences are SGHTA and FQGNSA. Trimming removed 1 base from V and 8 bases from J, with 11 bases in between. The CDR3 has 13 residues. CDR3 bases: TGTGCCAGCAGCTTAGGGGACGTCGCTACCCAGTACTTC. Translated: CASSLGDVATQYF.

The genes are TRBV27 and TRBJ1-2; no reliable D call. Germline-derived CDR1 and CDR2 are MNHEY and SMNVEV (reference sequence). The CDR3 runs 14 residues. Between the trimmed V and J ends, which lost 5 bases and 4 bases, there was a span of 14 bases. As DNA, the CDR3 is TGTGCCAGCAGTCCAACCTCTACGGGCTATGGCTACACCTTC. Translated: CASSPTSTGYGYTF.

The V gene is TRBV7-3, the J gene TRBJ1-3; a possible D gene is TRBD1 (5 bases). CDR1 SGHTA and CDR2 FQGTGA come from the germline V gene. The CDR3 is made up of 14 amino acids. Trimming pared 5 bases from V and 4 bases from J, leaving 12 bases between. CDR3 protein: CASSPGTSGNTIYF. The CDR3 DNA follows: TGTGCCAGCAGCCCCGGGACGTCAGGAAACACCATATATTTT.

This clone appeared a few times. The chain combines TRBV11-2 with TRBJ2-5, with no clear D. V dropped 5 bases and J dropped 2 bases, with 12 bases sitting between them. Germline-derived CDR1 and CDR2 are SGHAT and FQNNGV. The CDR3 loop spans 14 amino acids. The CDR3 sequence is CASSLNGRQETQYF. The CDR3, as DNA: TGTGCCAGCAGCCTCAACGGACGGCAAGAGACCCAGTACTTC.

The chain is built from TRBV19 and TRBJ1-4; D uncertain. Germline-derived CDR1 and CDR2 are LNHDA and SQIVND (reference sequence). V was pared by 3 bases and J by 8 bases, with 16 bases between. The CDR3 runs to 15 residues. CDR3 nucleotide sequence: TGTGCCAGTAGTATCGATTGGACGCAGCGGGAAAAACTGTTTTTT. Its protein product is CASSIDWTQREKLFF.

The V and J genes are TRBV30 and TRBJ1-3; D is undetermined. Germline assignment: CDR1 GTSNPN and CDR2 SVGIG (reference sequence). V was shortened by 4 bases and J by 7 bases, with 8 bases between the two germline ends. This CDR3 is built from 11 residues. For the CDR3, the DNA is TGTGCCTGGACGGTACAGAACACCATATATTTT. Protein product: CAWTVQNTIYF.

This CDR3 reads CASRVSHTEAFF. Written as DNA, the CDR3 is TGTGCCAGCAGGGTTTCGCACACTGAAGCTTTCTTT. This sequence joins TRBV6-6 and TRBJ1-1, with no clear D. The germline CDR1 and CDR2 sequences are MNHNY and SVGAGI (reference sequence). There are 12 residues in the CDR3. V was trimmed by 6 bases and J by 3 bases, leaving 8 bases between them.

This clone showed up just once. The chain is built from TRBV5-1 and TRBJ2-3; the D gene is possibly TRBD1 (6 bases). The CDR3 length is 14 residues. Between the trimmed V and J ends, which lost 1 base and 2 bases, there was a span of 8 bases. Germline CDR1 and CDR2: SGHRS and YFSETQ. In DNA form, the CDR3 reads TGCGCCAGCAGCTTGCGACAGGACACAGATACGCAGTATTTT. This encodes CASSLRQDTDTQYF.

The chain combines TRBV6-1 with TRBJ1-6, with 10 bases fitting TRBD1. J gave up 7 bases and V 6 bases, and 3 bases lay outside the gene matches. The germline CDR1 and CDR2 sequences are MNHNS and SASEGT. The CDR3 contains 14 residues. The DNA of the CDR3 is TGTGCCAGCAGAGGGACAGGGGACAATTCACCCCTCCACTTT. Protein product: CASRGTGDNSPLHF.